This T cell receptor beta chain stems from a study of cytomegalovirus exposure and HLA in healthy donors. About the research overall: Around 76% of approximately 400 genotyped donors fell in the Caucasian-associated ancestry cluster. Study findings and constraints: Differences between HLA loci emerged in a later analysis of TCR association rates, with DRB1 most and HLA-C fewest.

A remark on this clone: The antigen remains unidentified.

Use of 60 Vbeta and 13 Jbeta primers characterized the PCR. Under the authors' procedure: Per a later analysis, the number of unique TCR beta chains was around 80 million, of which around 9.9 million were shared. TCRdb keeps only in-frame clones here, not all; method: immunoSEQ multiplex PCR. V and J calls and clone size come straight from that table; D and trimming were deduced from the DNA. The profile covers roughly 62,000 clones, with about 72% appearing a single time and approximately 3.5% taken by the ten largest. V was pared by 2 bases and J by 4 bases, with 7 bases of the junction left unmatched. Germline CDR1 is SGHNT and CDR2 is YYREEE (reference sequence). This CDR3 comprises 15 residues.

The chain links TRBV5-4 to TRBJ2-5; 8 nucleotides agree with TRBD2. The sequence came from a woman aged 40-49 years in good health and CMV-seropositive. Sequenced: PBMCs. The CDR3 nucleotides read TGTGCCAGCAGCTTAGCGGGGGCCGCAAGAGAGACCCAGTACTTC. Its translation is CASSLAGAARETQYF. The full variable domain, with the rest looked up from reference TRBV5-4 and TRBJ2-5, is ETGVTQSPTHLIKTRGQQVTLRCSSQSGHNTVSWYQQALGQGPQFIFQYYREEENGRGNFPPRFSGLQFPNYSSELNVNALELDDSALYLCASSLAGAARETQYFGPGTRLLVL.